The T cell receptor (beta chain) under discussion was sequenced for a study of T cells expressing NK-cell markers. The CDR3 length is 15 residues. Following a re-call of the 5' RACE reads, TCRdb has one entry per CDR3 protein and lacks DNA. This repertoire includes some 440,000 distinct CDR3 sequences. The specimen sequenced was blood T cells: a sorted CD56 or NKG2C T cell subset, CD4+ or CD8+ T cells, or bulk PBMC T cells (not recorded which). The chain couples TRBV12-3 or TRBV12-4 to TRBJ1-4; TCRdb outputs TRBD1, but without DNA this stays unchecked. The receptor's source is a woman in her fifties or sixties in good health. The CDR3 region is CASSPQASTNEKLFF.